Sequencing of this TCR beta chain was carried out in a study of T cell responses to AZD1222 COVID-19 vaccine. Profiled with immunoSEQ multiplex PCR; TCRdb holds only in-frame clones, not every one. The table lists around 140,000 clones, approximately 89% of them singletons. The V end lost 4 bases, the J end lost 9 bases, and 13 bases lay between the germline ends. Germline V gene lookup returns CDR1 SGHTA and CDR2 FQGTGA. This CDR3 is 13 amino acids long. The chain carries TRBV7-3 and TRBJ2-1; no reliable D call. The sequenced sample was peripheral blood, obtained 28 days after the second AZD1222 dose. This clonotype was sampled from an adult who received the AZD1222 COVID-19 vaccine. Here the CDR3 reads CASSSPPKSEQFF. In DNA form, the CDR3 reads TGTGCCAGCAGCTCCCCTCCTAAGAGTGAGCAGTTCTTC.